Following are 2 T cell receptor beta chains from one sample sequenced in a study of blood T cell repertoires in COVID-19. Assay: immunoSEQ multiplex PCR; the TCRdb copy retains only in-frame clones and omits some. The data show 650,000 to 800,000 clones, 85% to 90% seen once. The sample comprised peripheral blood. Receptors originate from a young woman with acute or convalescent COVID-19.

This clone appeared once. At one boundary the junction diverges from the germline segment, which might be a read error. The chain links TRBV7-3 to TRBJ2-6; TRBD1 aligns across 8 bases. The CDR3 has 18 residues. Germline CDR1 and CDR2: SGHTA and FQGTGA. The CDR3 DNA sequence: TGTGCCAGCAGCTTAAACGGGCAGGGGGCGCTAGGGGTCAACGTCCTGACTTTC. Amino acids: CASSLNGQGALGVNVLTF.

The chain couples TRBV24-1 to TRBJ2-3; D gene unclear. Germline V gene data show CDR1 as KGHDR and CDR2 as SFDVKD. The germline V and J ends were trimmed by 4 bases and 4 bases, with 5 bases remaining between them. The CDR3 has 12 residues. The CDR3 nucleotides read TGTGCCACCAGTGAGGAGCCAGATACGCAGTATTTT. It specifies CATSEEPDTQYF.